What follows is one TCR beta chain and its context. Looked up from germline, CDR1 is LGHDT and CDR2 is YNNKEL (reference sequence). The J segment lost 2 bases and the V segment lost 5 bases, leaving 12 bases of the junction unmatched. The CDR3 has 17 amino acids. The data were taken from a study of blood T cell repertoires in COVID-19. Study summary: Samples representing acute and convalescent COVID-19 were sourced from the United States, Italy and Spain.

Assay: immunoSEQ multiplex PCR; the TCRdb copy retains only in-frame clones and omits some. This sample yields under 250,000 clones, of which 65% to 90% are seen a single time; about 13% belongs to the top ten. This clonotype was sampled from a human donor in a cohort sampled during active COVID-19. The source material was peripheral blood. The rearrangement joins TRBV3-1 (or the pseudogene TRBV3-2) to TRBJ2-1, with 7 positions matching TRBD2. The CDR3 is CASSAGRSTRTYNEQFF. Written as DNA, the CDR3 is TGTGCCAGCAGCGCCGGGAGGAGCACCCGAACCTACAATGAGCAGTTCTTC.